The next 32 T cell receptor beta chains were all read from a single sample in a study of T cell responses to AZD1222 COVID-19 vaccine. The repertoire was sequenced with immunoSEQ multiplex PCR; TCRdb's copy has only in-frame clones and lacks some. The sample includes roughly 150,000 clones, around 90% of them seen just once. The source material was peripheral blood, sampled on day 0 of AZD1222 vaccination. These receptors originate from an adult in good health.

The chain uses TRBV27 and TRBJ2-7, with 9 bases identical to TRBD1. The CDR3 consists of 15 residues. The germline gives CDR1 MNHEY, CDR2 SMNVEV (reference sequence). Unmatched junction bases numbered 13, after V lost 6 bases and J lost 7 bases. CDR3 amino acids: CASSDSGTGTGEQYF. For the CDR3, the DNA is TGTGCCAGCAGCGATTCCGGGACAGGGACGGGGGAGCAGTACTTC.

The V call is TRBV9, the J call TRBJ2-5; 7 nucleotides align to TRBD2. The CDR3 sequence is 14 residues long. Germline CDR1 reads SGDLS; CDR2 reads YYNGEE. Trimming at V came to 3 bases and at J to 2 bases, leaving 4 bases not matched to a gene. The CDR3, as DNA: TGTGCCAGCAGCGGAGGGGACTATCAAGAGACCCAGTACTTC. Translated, it gives CASSGGDYQETQYF.

The chain couples TRBV2 to TRBJ1-1; D might be TRBD1 (5 bases). The CDR3 has 15 amino acids. V was clipped by 6 bases and J by 0 bases, with 14 bases between them. From germline, CDR1 is SNHLY and CDR2 FYNNEI. The CDR3 region is CASRIPGTVNTEAFF. In nucleotides, the CDR3 is TGTGCCAGCAGGATACCCGGGACGGTGAACACTGAAGCTTTCTTT. The complete variable domain, with remaining parts taken from reference TRBV2 and TRBJ1-1, reads EPEVTQTPSHQVTQMGQEVILRCVPISNHLYFYWYRQILGQKVEFLVSFYNNEISEKSEIFDDQFSVERPDGSNFTLKIRSTKLEDSAMYFCASRIPGTVNTEAFFGQGTRLTVV.

V gene TRBV10-3 combines with J gene TRBJ2-3; TRBD2 matches 12 bases. The CDR3 covers 18 residues. The J segment lost 5 bases and the V segment lost 4 bases, leaving 13 bases of the junction unmatched. The germline gives CDR1 ENHRY, CDR2 SYGVKD. CDR3 nucleotides: TGTGCCATCAGTGGGCTAGCGGGAGGGCCAAGCTCCGGAGATACGCAGTATTTT. Encoded protein: CAISGLAGGPSSGDTQYF.

This rearrangement joins TRBV14 to TRBJ2-7; possibly TRBD1 or TRBD2 for D (5 bases each). The CDR3 consists of 14 residues. The germline gives CDR1 SGHDN, CDR2 FVKESK. The V gene lost 3 bases and the J gene lost 4 bases, with 13 bases spanning the gap. CDR3 in DNA: TGTGCCAGCAGCCAGGAAAAGGGACGTTACGAGCAGTACTTC. Translating it yields CASSQEKGRYEQYF.

This chain uses TRBV5-1 with TRBJ1-1; tentative D call: TRBD1 (5 bases). The germline CDR1 and CDR2 sequences are SGHRS and YFSETQ. The CDR3 is made up of 16 amino acids. The ends were cut back, 0 bases at V and 1 base at J, with 13 bases in the middle. CDR3 amino acids: CASSLVGAGPNTEAFF. CDR3 bases: TGCGCCAGCAGCTTGGTCGGGGCCGGGCCGAACACTGAAGCTTTCTTT. Based on the CDR3 plus reference TRBV5-1 and TRBJ1-1, the full variable domain is KAGVTQTPRYLIKTRGQQVTLSCSPISGHRSVSWYQQTPGQGLQFLFEYFSETQRNKGNFPGRFSGRQFSNSRSEMNVSTLELGDSALYLCASSLVGAGPNTEAFFGQGTRLTVV.

The sample holds a few counts of this clone. The rearrangement joins TRBV10-3 to TRBJ1-4; a weak D match, TRBD1 (5 bases). Germline V lookup: CDR1 ENHRY, CDR2 SYGVKD. The V and J ends lost 8 bases and 8 bases respectively, with 15 bases between them. The length of the CDR3 is 13 residues. CDR3 region: CAIGMREGEKLFF. CDR3 nucleotides: TGTGCCATCGGGATGCGGGAGGGGGAAAAACTGTTTTTT.

J is TRBJ2-7 and V is TRBV28; 12 bases fit TRBD2. The CDR3 totals 13 residues. The germline V gene encodes CDR1 MDHEN and CDR2 SYDVKM. The junction had 5 bases not matched to a gene; V was cut back by 4 bases and J by 10 bases. The CDR3 coding sequence is TGTGCCAGCAGTTACAGACTAGCGGGAGCCCAGTACTTC. This gives the protein CASSYRLAGAQYF.

The chain has TRBV5-5 and TRBJ1-2; the D is unclear. Germline CDR1 SGHKS, CDR2 YYEKEE (reference sequence). Trimming took 0 bases from V and 7 from J, leaving 19 bases between them. This CDR3 is built from 16 residues. As DNA, the CDR3 is TGTGCCAGCAGCTTGGACAGTACCTTTTCTAGAGGTGGCTACACCTTC. Amino acid sequence: CASSLDSTFSRGGYTF.

The chain combines TRBV18 with TRBJ2-7; D unresolved. Germline V gives CDR1 KGHSH, CDR2 LQKENI. This CDR3 has 12 residues. V dropped 5 bases and J dropped 3 bases, with 8 bases sitting between them. CDR3 nucleotide sequence: TGTGCCAGCTCAGGGTCAATCTACGAGCAGTACTTC. Amino acid sequence: CASSGSIYEQYF.

In this sample, this clone turned up once. V and J are TRBV6-2 or TRBV6-3 and TRBJ2-1; D gene unclear. CDR3 size: 16 residues. Germline V gene lookup returns CDR1 MNHEY and CDR2 SVGEGT. V lost 4 bases to trimming and J lost 4 bases, with 17 bases between them. CDR3 bases: TGTGCCAGCAGTTCCCCACCAGTGGCGGCATACAATGAGCAGTTCTTC. Its translation: CASSSPPVAAYNEQFF.

This clone was seen only once. The rearrangement links TRBV21-1 to TRBJ2-1; TRBD2, the table's D call, was not compared with the DNA. TRBV21-1 is a listed pseudogene. The CDR3 consists of 13 residues. In DNA form, the CDR3 reads TGTGCCAGCAGCACCACTAGCTACAATGAGCAGTTCTTC. It is translated as CASSTTSYNEQFF.

The V and J genes are TRBV19 and TRBJ2-7, with TRBD2 matching over 10 bases. Germline CDR1 is LNHDA and CDR2 is SQIVND (reference sequence). This CDR3 has 18 residues. V was clipped by 6 bases and J by 6 bases; unmatched bases: 20. CDR3 region: CASRFQGRHSGRPCEQYF. The CDR3 DNA reads as TGTGCCAGTAGGTTCCAGGGACGCCATAGCGGGAGGCCCTGCGAGCAGTACTTC.

In DNA, the CDR3 is TGTGCCAGTAGTTGGGCGATCGGGGGGGATTCACCCCTCCACTTT. This codes for CASSWAIGGDSPLHF. The V call is TRBV19, the J call TRBJ1-6, with a tentative D call TRBD1 (5 bases). CDR1 LNHDA and CDR2 SQIVND come from the germline V gene (reference sequence). The CDR3 runs to 15 residues. With 5 bases removed from V and 8 bases from J, the gap between germline ends came to 16 bases.

The genes are TRBV5-1 and TRBJ2-2; possible D gene TRBD1, 6 bases. Trimming removed 4 bases from V and 6 bases from J, with 10 bases in between. The CDR3 is 13 amino acids. Germline CDR1 reads SGHRS; CDR2 reads YFSETQ. DNA of the CDR3: TGCGCCAGCAGCCCTGGACAGTCCGGGGAGCTGTTTTTT. Protein product: CASSPGQSGELFF.

This sequence joins TRBV11-2 and TRBJ1-2, with no clear D. The CDR3 is 13 residues long. CDR1 is SGHAT, CDR2 FQNNGV, per germline. V was shortened by 0 bases and J by 8 bases, with 10 bases between the two germline ends. CDR3 DNA sequence: TGTGCCAGCAGCTTAGATACGCGAACGGGCTACACCTTC. This translates into CASSLDTRTGYTF. The variable domain in full, completed from reference TRBV11-2 and TRBJ1-2, reads EAGVAQSPRYKIIEKRQSVAFWCNPISGHATLYWYQQILGQGPKLLIQFQNNGVVDDSQLPKDRFSAERLKGVDSTLKIQPAKLEDSAVYLCASSLDTRTGYTFGSGTRLTVV.

The rearrangement uses TRBV7-2 and TRBJ2-2; D ambiguous. The V gene lost 1 base and the J gene lost 7 bases, with 7 bases spanning the gap. Looked up from germline, CDR1 is SGHTA and CDR2 is FQGNSA. There are 13 residues in the CDR3. CDR3 amino acids: CASSLGWGGELFF. The CDR3 coding sequence is TGTGCCAGCAGCTTAGGTTGGGGCGGGGAGCTGTTTTTT.

The chain couples TRBV28 to TRBJ2-7; possible D gene TRBD1, 6 bases. Germline CDR1 MDHEN, CDR2 SYDVKM. The CDR3 totals 13 residues. Trimming cost V 5 bases and J 3 bases, with 11 bases left between them. In DNA, the CDR3 is TGTGCCAGCAGTCATGGACAGAACTACGAGCAGTACTTC. Its translation is CASSHGQNYEQYF.

V usage is TRBV5-1 and J usage is TRBJ2-2; D may be TRBD1 (5 bases). CDR1 is SGHRS and CDR2 is YFSETQ in the germline V gene. V was pared by 2 bases and J by 5 bases, with 16 bases between. The CDR3 extends over 16 amino acids. The CDR3: CASSLKPGSETGELFF. The CDR3, as DNA: TGCGCCAGCAGCTTAAAACCAGGGTCGGAGACCGGGGAGCTGTTTTTT. Complete variable domain (other parts from reference TRBV5-1 and TRBJ2-2): KAGVTQTPRYLIKTRGQQVTLSCSPISGHRSVSWYQQTPGQGLQFLFEYFSETQRNKGNFPGRFSGRQFSNSRSEMNVSTLELGDSALYLCASSLKPGSETGELFFGEGSRLTVL.

The chain couples TRBV5-4 to TRBJ1-2, with D possibly TRBD1 on 6 matching bases. The CDR3 spans 14 residues. V dropped 4 bases and J dropped 4 bases, with 14 bases sitting between them. Germline CDR1 SGHNT, CDR2 YYREEE (reference sequence). The CDR3 loop is CASSLLGGSYGYTF. CDR3 in DNA: TGTGCCAGCAGCCTTCTAGGGGGTTCCTATGGCTACACCTTC.

V gene TRBV5-6 combines with J gene TRBJ2-5; D unclear. V was cut by 4 bases and J by 4 bases, with 14 bases left in between. The CDR3 runs 14 residues. Germline V lookup: CDR1 SGHDT, CDR2 YYEEEE. This chain's CDR3 is CASSLTAGRETQYF. In nucleotides, the CDR3 is TGTGCCAGCAGCCTAACCGCCGGGCGAGAGACCCAGTACTTC.

This clone was observed a few times. The V call is TRBV12-3 or TRBV12-4, the J call TRBJ1-5; a possible D gene is TRBD1 (5 bases). Trimming left V 7 bases short and J 6 bases short, with 13 bases between. The CDR3 is 13 amino acids. The CDR3 DNA is TGTGCCAGCACCGACGGGGGGGGTCAGCCCCAGCATTTT. This sequence encodes CASTDGGGQPQHF.

The chain employs TRBV20-1 and TRBJ2-7; D remains ambiguous. This CDR3 region has 11 residues. V was clipped by 6 bases and J by 7 bases, with 13 bases between them. The germline CDR1 and CDR2 sequences are DFQATT and SNEGSKA (reference sequence). CDR3 DNA: TGCAGTGCGCGAGGTGGAGTGGAGCAGTACTTC. It is translated as CSARGGVEQYF.

J is TRBJ1-1 and V is TRBV5-1, with unresolved D. Germline CDR1 and CDR2: SGHRS and YFSETQ. This CDR3 spans 14 amino acids. Trimming shortened V by 0 bases and J by 6 bases, and 12 bases separated the two germline ends. The CDR3 bases are TGCGCCAGCAGCTTGGGAGCAGGACCCCCTGAAGCTTTCTTT. Residues: CASSLGAGPPEAFF. Looking up the rest from reference TRBV5-1 and TRBJ1-1 gives the full variable domain: KAGVTQTPRYLIKTRGQQVTLSCSPISGHRSVSWYQQTPGQGLQFLFEYFSETQRNKGNFPGRFSGRQFSNSRSEMNVSTLELGDSALYLCASSLGAGPPEAFFGQGTRLTVV.

V usage is TRBV19 and J usage is TRBJ2-1; unclear D gene. Trimming stripped 7 bases from V and 9 bases from J, with 13 bases between. The CDR3 loop spans 12 amino acids. Germline V gene data show CDR1 as LNHDA and CDR2 as SQIVND (reference sequence). The CDR3 protein is CASTNGPVEQFF. The CDR3 bases are TGTGCCAGTACAAATGGGCCTGTTGAGCAGTTCTTC.

The J gene is TRBJ1-3, the V gene TRBV9, with 9 bases lining up with TRBD1. Germline trimming cut 4 bases from V and 0 bases from J; bases unmatched to any gene: 8. The CDR3 spans 17 residues. From germline, CDR1 is SGDLS and CDR2 YYNGEE. The CDR3 is CASSLGTGTGSGNTIYF. The CDR3, as DNA: TGTGCCAGCAGCTTAGGGACAGGGACGGGCTCTGGAAACACCATATATTTT.

The V gene is TRBV19, the J gene TRBJ2-2; 8 positions agree with TRBD2. CDR3 size: 16 residues. Germline CDR1 LNHDA, CDR2 SQIVND (reference sequence). V trimming: 5 bases; J trimming: 6 bases; junction bases outside the gene matches: 11. CDR3 region: CASSYFRTSSSGELFF. The CDR3 DNA reads as TGTGCCAGTAGTTACTTTAGGACTAGCAGTTCCGGGGAGCTGTTTTTT. The complete variable domain, with remaining parts taken from reference TRBV19 and TRBJ2-2, reads DGGITQSPKYLFRKEGQNVTLSCEQNLNHDAMYWYRQDPGQGLRLIYYSQIVNDFQKGDIAEGYSVSREKKESFPLTVTSAQKNPTAFYLCASSYFRTSSSGELFFGEGSRLTVL.

Turning to this clone: The same CDR3 arises from other DNA sequences in this sample as well. The chain carries TRBV2 and TRBJ2-7; D assignment may be TRBD1 or TRBD2 (5 bases each). Between the trimmed V and J ends, which lost 6 bases and 0 bases, there was a span of 9 bases. This CDR3 has 13 amino acids. Germline CDR1 SNHLY, CDR2 FYNNEI. CDR3 amino acids: CASSGDASYEQYF. DNA of the CDR3: TGTGCCAGCAGCGGGGACGCCTCCTACGAGCAGTACTTC.

The rearrangement links TRBV6-2 or TRBV6-3 to TRBJ1-2; 7 bases are shared with TRBD1. Germline V lookup: CDR1 MNHEY, CDR2 SVGEGT. The CDR3 extends over 14 amino acids. Trimming removed 2 bases from V and 4 bases from J; junction bases left unmatched: 4. This CDR3 is CASSYATGSYGYTF. For the CDR3, the DNA is TGTGCCAGCAGTTACGCGACAGGGAGCTATGGCTACACCTTC.

The J gene is TRBJ2-7, the V gene TRBV3-1 (or the pseudogene TRBV3-2); D is ambiguous. V lost 3 bases, J lost 4 bases, and 10 bases lay in between. Germline V gene lookup returns CDR1 LGHDT and CDR2 YNNKEL (reference sequence). The CDR3 sequence is 13 residues long. The CDR3 DNA follows: TGTGCCAGCAGCCACGCGGCTGGTTACGAGCAGTACTTC. This encodes CASSHAAGYEQYF.

J is TRBJ2-7 and V is TRBV21-1; the table names TRBD1, a call not compared with the DNA. TRBV21-1 counts as a pseudogene. The CDR3 is 17 residues long. CDR3 sequence: CASRQGSSIRLSGEQYF. The CDR3 DNA reads as TGTGCCAGTAGACAGGGTAGCTCAATTCGTCTGTCGGGCGAGCAGTACTTC.

This clone was seen once. The gene calls are TRBV28 and TRBJ1-2, with TRBD1 as a possible D gene (5 bases). The germline V gene has CDR1 MDHEN and CDR2 SYDVKM. V dropped 3 bases and J dropped 8 bases, with 19 bases sitting between them. The CDR3 covers 15 residues. The CDR3 region has the DNA TGTGCCAGCAGTTTGGGGGGGACCAGGTCGAGCGGCTACACCTTC. Its protein is CASSLGGTRSSGYTF.